This TCR beta chain was identified during a study of T-cell reconstitution after alpha-beta-depleted transplantation in children. The CDR3 contains 16 residues. Unmatched junction bases numbered 15, after V lost 7 bases and J lost 4 bases. Germline CDR1 WSHSY, CDR2 SAAADI. As to this clonotype: Its antigen is unidentified.

For TCRbeta, the library was prepared with unique molecular identifiers. MiXCR was run by TCRdb on the PCR reads, yielding one entry per CDR3 protein. In the table there are about 830,000 distinct CDR3 sequences, approximately 15% of which are singletons. Study findings and constraints: The study reportedly traced alpha-beta T cells about two months after transplant to several hundred expanded graft clones. One year post-transplant, T-cell counts and diversity were largely derived from T cells produced anew. From surviving recipient T cells and thymic progenitors came the high day-60 TCRbeta diversity observed in some patients.

The source was PBMCs, mostly from graft donor cells, collected 360 days after TCRalphabeta/CD19-depleted stem cell transplant. The receptor comes from a male patient aged 10-17 years who had a stem cell transplant for acute lymphoblastic leukemia, so the T cells may come from the graft donor. The chain carries TRBV10-2 and TRBJ2-7; TRBD2 aligns across 8 bases. CDR3 loop: CASTTWPDGTRYEQYF. Written as DNA, the CDR3 is TGCGCCAGCACCACTTGGCCCGACGGGACTAGATACGAGCAGTACTTC.